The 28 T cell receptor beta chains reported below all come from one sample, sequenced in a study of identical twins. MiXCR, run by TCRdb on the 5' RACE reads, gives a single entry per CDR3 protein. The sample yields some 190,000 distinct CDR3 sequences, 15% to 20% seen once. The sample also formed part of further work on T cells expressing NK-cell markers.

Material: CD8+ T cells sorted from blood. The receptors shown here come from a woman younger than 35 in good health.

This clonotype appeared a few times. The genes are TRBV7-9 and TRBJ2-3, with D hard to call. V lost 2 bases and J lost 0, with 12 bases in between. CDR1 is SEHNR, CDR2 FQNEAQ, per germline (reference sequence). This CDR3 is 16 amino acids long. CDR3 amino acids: CASSLPDQPSTDTQYF. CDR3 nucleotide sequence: TGTGCCAGCAGCTTACCGGACCAACCAAGCACAGATACGCAGTATTTT.

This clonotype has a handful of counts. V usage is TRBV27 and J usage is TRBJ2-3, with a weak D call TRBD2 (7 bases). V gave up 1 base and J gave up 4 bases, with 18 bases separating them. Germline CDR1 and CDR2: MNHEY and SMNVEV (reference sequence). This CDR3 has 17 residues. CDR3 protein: CASSLLGGGGFADTQYF. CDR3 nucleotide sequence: TGTGCCAGCAGTTTATTAGGGGGAGGGGGTTTCGCAGATACGCAGTATTTT.

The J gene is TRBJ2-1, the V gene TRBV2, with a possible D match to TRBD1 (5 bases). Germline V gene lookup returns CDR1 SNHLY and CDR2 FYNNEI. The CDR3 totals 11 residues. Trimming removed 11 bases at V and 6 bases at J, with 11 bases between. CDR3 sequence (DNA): TGTGCCGGGGCCGGCGGCAATGAGCAGTTCTTC. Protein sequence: CAGAGGNEQFF.

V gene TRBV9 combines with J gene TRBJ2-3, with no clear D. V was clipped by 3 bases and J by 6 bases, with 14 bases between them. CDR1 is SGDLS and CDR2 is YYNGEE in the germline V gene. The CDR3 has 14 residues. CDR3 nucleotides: TGTGCCAGCAGCGCCTCTAGAGTCCCCGATACGCAGTATTTT. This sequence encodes CASSASRVPDTQYF.

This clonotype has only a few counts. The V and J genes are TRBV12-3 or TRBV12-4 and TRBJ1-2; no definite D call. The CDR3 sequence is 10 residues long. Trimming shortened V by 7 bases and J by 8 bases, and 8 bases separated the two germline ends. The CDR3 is CASNLGGYTF. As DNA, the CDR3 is TGTGCCAGCAACTTGGGCGGCTACACCTTC.

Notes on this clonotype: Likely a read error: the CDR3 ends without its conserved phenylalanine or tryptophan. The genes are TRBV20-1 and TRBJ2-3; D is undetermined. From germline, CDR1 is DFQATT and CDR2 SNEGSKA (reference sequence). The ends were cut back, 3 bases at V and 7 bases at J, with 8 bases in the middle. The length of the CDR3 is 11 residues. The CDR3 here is CSASMGYTQYL. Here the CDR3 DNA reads TGCAGTGCTAGTATGGGGTATACGCAGTATTTG.

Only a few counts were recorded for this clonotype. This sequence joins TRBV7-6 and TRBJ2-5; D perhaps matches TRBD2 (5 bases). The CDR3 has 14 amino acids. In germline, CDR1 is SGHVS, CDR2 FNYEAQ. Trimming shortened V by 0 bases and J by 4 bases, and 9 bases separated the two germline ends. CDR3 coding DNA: TGTGCCAGCAGCTTAGCGGGCGGGTTAGAGACCCAGTACTTC. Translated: CASSLAGGLETQYF.

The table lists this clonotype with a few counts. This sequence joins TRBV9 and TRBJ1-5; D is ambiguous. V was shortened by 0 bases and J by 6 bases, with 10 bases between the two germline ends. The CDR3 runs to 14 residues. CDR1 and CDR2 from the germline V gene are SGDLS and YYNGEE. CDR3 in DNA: TGTGCCAGCAGCGTAGGGGCCCGACTTCAGCCCCAGCATTTT. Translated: CASSVGARLQPQHF. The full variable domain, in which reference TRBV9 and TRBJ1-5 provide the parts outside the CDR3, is DSGVTQTPKHLITATGQRVTLRCSPRSGDLSVYWYQQSLDQGLQFLIQYYNGEERAKGNILERFSAQQFPDLHSELNLSSLELGDSALYFCASSVGARLQPQHFGDGTRLSIL.

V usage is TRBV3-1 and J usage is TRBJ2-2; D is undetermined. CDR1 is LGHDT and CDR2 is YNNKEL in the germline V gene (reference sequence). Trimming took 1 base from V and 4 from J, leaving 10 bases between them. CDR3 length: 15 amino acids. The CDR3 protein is CASSQVRVGTGELFF. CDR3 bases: TGTGCCAGCAGCCAAGTTAGGGTTGGCACCGGGGAGCTGTTTTTT.

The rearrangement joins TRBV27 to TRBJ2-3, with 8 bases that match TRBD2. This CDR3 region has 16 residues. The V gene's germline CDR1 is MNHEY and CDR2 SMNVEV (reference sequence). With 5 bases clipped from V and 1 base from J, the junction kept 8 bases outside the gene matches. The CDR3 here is CASSPLGGVGTDTQYF. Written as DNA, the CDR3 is TGTGCCAGCAGTCCCCTCGGGGGGGTGGGCACAGATACGCAGTATTTT.

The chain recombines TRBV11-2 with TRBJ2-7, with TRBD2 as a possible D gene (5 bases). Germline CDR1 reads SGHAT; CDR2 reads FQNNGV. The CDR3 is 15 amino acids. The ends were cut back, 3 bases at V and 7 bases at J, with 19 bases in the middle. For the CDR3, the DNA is TGTGCCAGCAGCTTTAAAAGGACCGCCCGAGGGGAGCAGTACTTC. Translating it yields CASSFKRTARGEQYF.

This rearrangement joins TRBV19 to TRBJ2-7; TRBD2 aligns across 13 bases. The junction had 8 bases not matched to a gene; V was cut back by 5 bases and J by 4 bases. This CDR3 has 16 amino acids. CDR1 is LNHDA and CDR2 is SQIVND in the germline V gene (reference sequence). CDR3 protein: CASSVYGTSGAYEQYF. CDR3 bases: TGTGCCAGTAGTGTTTACGGGACTAGCGGGGCATACGAGCAGTACTTC.

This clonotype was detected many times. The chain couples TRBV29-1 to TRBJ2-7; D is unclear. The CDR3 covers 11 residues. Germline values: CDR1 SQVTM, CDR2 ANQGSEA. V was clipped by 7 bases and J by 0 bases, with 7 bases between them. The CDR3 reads CSAAFSYEQYF. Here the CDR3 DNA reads TGCAGCGCTGCCTTCTCCTACGAGCAGTACTTC.

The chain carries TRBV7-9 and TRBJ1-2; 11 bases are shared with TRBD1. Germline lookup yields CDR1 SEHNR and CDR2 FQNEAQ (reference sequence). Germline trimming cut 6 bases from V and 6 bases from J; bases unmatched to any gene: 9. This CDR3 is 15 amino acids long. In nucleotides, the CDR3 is TGTGCCAGCAGAGCGTCGGACAGGGGGCCGAATGGCTACACCTTC. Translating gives CASRASDRGPNGYTF.

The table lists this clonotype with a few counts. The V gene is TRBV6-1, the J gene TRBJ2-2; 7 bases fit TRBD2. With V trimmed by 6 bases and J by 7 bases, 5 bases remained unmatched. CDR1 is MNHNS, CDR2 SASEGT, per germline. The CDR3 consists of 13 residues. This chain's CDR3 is CASRTAGVGELFF. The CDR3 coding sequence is TGTGCCAGCAGGACCGCGGGGGTCGGGGAGCTGTTTTTT.

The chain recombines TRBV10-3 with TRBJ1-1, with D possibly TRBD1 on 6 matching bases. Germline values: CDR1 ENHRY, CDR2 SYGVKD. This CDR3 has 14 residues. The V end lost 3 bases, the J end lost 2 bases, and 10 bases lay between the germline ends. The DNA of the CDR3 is TGTGCCATCAGTGAAGGGGGATTTAACACTGAAGCTTTCTTT. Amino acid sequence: CAISEGGFNTEAFF.

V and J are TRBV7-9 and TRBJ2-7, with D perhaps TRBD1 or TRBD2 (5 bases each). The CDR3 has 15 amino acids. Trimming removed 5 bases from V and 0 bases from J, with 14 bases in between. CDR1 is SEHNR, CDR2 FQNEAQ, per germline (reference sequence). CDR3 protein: CASSRDGSGSYEQYF. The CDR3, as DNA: TGTGCCAGCAGCCGGGACGGCTCGGGCTCCTACGAGCAGTACTTC. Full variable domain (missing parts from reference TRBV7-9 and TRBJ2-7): DTGVSQNPRHKITKRGQNVTFRCDPISEHNRLYWYRQTLGQGPEFLTYFQNEAQLEKSRLLSDRFSAERPKGSFSTLEIQRTEQGDSAMYLCASSRDGSGSYEQYFGPGTRLTVT.

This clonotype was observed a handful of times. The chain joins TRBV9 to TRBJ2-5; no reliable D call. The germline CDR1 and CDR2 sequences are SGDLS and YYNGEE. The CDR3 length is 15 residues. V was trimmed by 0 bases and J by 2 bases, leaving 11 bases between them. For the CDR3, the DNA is TGTGCCAGCAGCGTAGATGGCTGGCGACAAGAGACCCAGTACTTC. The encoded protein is CASSVDGWRQETQYF. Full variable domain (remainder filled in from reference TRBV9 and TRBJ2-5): DSGVTQTPKHLITATGQRVTLRCSPRSGDLSVYWYQQSLDQGLQFLIQYYNGEERAKGNILERFSAQQFPDLHSELNLSSLELGDSALYFCASSVDGWRQETQYFGPGTRLLVL.

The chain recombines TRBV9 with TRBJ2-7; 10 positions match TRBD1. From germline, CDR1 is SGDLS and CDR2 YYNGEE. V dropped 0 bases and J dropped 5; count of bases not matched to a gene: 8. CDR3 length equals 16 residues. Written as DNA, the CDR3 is TGTGCCAGCAGCGTAGCCGGGACAGGGGTAGGGGACGAGCAGTACTTC. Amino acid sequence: CASSVAGTGVGDEQYF.

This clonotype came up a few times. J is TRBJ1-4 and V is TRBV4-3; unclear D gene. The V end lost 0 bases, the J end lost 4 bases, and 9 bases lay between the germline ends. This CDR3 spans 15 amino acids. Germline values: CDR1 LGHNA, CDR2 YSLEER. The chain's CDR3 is CASSQDLGVNEKLFF. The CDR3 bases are TGCGCCAGCAGCCAAGATCTAGGAGTTAATGAAAAACTGTTTTTT.

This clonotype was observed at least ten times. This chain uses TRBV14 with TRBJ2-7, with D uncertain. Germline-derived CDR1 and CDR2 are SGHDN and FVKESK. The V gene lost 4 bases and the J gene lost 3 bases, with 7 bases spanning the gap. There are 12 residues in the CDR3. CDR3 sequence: CASSPANYEQYF. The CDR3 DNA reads TGTGCCAGCAGCCCCGCGAACTACGAGCAGTACTTC.

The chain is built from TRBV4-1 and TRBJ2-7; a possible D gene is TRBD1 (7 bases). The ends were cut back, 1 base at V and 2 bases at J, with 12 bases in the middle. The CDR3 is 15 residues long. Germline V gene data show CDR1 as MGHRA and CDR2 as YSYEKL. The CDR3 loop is CASSQVEGAPYEQYF. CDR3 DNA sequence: TGCGCCAGCAGCCAAGTGGAGGGGGCCCCCTACGAGCAGTACTTC.

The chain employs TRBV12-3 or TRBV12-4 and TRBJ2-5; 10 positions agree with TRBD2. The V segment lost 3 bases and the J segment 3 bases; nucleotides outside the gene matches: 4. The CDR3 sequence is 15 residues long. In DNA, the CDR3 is TGTGCCAGCAGTTTCTGGCTAGCGGGAGAAGAGACCCAGTACTTC. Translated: CASSFWLAGEETQYF.

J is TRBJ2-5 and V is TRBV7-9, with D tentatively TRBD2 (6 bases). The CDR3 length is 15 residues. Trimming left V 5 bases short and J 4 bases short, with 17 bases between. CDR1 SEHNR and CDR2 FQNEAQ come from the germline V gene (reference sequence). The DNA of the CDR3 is TGTGCCAGCAGCCGATCCCGGGAGTGGGGAGAGACCCAGTACTTC. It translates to CASSRSREWGETQYF. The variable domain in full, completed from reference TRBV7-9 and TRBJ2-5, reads DTGVSQNPRHKITKRGQNVTFRCDPISEHNRLYWYRQTLGQGPEFLTYFQNEAQLEKSRLLSDRFSAERPKGSFSTLEIQRTEQGDSAMYLCASSRSREWGETQYFGPGTRLLVL.

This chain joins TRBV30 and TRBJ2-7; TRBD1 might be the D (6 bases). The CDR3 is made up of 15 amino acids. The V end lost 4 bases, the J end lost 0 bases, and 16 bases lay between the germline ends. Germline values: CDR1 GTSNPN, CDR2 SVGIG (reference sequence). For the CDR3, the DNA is TGTGCCTGGACCTACGGCAGGGGCTCCTCCTACGAGCAGTACTTC. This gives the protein CAWTYGRGSSYEQYF.

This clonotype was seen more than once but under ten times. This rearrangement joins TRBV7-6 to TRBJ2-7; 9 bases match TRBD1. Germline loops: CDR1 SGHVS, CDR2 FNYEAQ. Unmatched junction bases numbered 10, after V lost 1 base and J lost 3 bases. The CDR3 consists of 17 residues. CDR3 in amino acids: CASSLEDMGQGLYEQYF. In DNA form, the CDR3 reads TGTGCCAGCAGCTTAGAGGATATGGGACAGGGCCTCTACGAGCAGTACTTC.

For the CDR3, the DNA is TGCAGTGCTAGAGATTTAACTAGCGGGAGACCCCGGGAGCTGTTTTTT. Protein sequence: CSARDLTSGRPRELFF. The chain uses TRBV20-1 and TRBJ2-2; 11 bases line up with TRBD2. Unmatched junction bases numbered 9, after V lost 0 bases and J lost 9 bases. Germline CDR1 DFQATT, CDR2 SNEGSKA (reference sequence). This CDR3 comprises 16 residues.

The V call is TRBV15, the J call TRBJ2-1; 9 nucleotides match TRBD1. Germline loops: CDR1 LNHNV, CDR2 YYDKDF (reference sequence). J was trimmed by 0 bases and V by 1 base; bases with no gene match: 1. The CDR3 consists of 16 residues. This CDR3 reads CATSRGTGASYNEQFF. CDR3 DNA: TGTGCCACCAGCAGAGGGACAGGGGCCTCCTACAATGAGCAGTTCTTC.